This TCR beta chain was captured by sequencing in a study of shared clonotypes between healthy human individuals. About the study: A few men and two women, aged 18 to 49, were donors. Study-level findings and limits: Naive subsets generally had larger estimated richness than memory subsets. Clonotype sharing among donors was expected to depend on sequencing depth.

Clones were read by immunoSEQ multiplex PCR, and TCRdb kept only the in-frame ones, dropping some. The profile covers roughly 2.1 million clones, with approximately 94% appearing a single time and about 1.5% taken by the ten largest. Points on this clone: The antigen remains undetermined. Germline is not matched at one junction end, which may reflect a read error.

CDR3 length equals 18 residues. Germline V gene sequence: CDR1 MGHRA, CDR2 YSYEKL. Naive CD8 cells were CD45RO-negative, positively selected for CCR7, excluding terminally differentiated effector memory CD45RA+ cells. Sequencing input: naive CD8+ T cells from PBMCs. The chain employs TRBV4-1 and TRBJ2-2; TRBD2 agrees at 13 bases. The receptor comes from a man aged 18-30 years in good health. Some clones in this sample may be carry-over from other donors' samples. The CDR3 bases are TGCGCCAGCAGCCCCCGACAGGGGACTAGCGGGAACCCCGGGGAGCTGTTTTTT. Its protein is CASSPRQGTSGNPGELFF.